This T cell receptor (beta chain) emerged from a study of cytomegalovirus exposure and HLA in healthy donors. Study-wide context: From donors who were HLA-typed, an early data release held 80 million or so unique TCRs. Study observations and caveats: Reported results showed that the classifier diagnosed cytomegalovirus status with high specificity and sensitivity. Presence/absence analyses rested on an assumption that sequencing depth was roughly uniform across donors. Being productive about 87% or about 30% of the time was typical of most TCR beta V segments in an earlier analysis.

As for this clone: Its antigen is undetermined.

The PCR contained 60 Vbeta and 13 Jbeta primers. Sequencing was performed with immunoSEQ multiplex PCR; in TCRdb, only in-frame clones are kept and a portion is missing. The table has 150,000 to 200,000 clones, over 60% seen once. The germline V gene encodes CDR1 SGHRS and CDR2 YFSETQ. Trimming took 5 bases from V and 0 from J, leaving 8 bases between them. CDR3 length: 13 amino acids. Material: PBMCs. The rearrangement links TRBV5-1 to TRBJ1-1; D unclear. The clonotype comes from a woman aged 40 to 50 in good health and CMV-seronegative. CDR3 sequence: CASSTGMNTEAFF. The CDR3 nucleotides read TGCGCCAGCAGTACCGGTATGAACACTGAAGCTTTCTTT.